A few counts support the clone carrying this T cell receptor (beta chain). Its antigen is not identified. The CDR3 is made up of 14 amino acids. With 7 bases clipped from V and 4 bases from J, the junction kept 9 bases outside the gene matches. Germline V gives CDR1 SQVTM, CDR2 ANQGSEA. A quantitative 5'-RACE method, one with molecular barcodes, was used to make TCR beta libraries. TCRdb independently ran MiXCR on the 5' RACE reads; one entry per CDR3 protein. The sample records fewer than 500,000 distinct CDR3 sequences, about 24% being singletons. The source of the sample is a study of CD8 T cells in ankylosing spondylitis. General study results and limits: Among TCR beta sequences, a motif of 7 to 9 highly homologous variants appeared characteristic of ankylosing spondylitis blood. Clones linked to the disease showed a CD8+ phenotype. They occurred at relatively low frequencies in peripheral blood. Certain motif variants had earlier appeared in reactive arthritis synovial fluid and blood.

This chain uses TRBV29-1 with TRBJ2-3, with 9 bases lining up with TRBD1. The receptor comes from a male donor with ankylosing spondylitis. The sample comprised blood, either unsorted or a sorted T cell fraction (not recorded which). In DNA form, the CDR3 reads TGCAGCGCCTATCTTTGGACAGGGGCAGATACGCAGTATTTT. Translation: CSAYLWTGADTQYF.